Listed below are T cell receptor beta chains from one sample, sequenced in a study of cytomegalovirus exposure and HLA in healthy donors. The repertoire was sequenced with immunoSEQ multiplex PCR; TCRdb's copy has only in-frame clones and lacks some. The table has almost 200,000 clones, roughly 80% seen once; the top ten hold approximately 0.4%. The specimen sequenced was PBMCs. These receptors were taken from a male donor in good health and CMV-seropositive. The CDR3 runs from the conserved cysteine through the conserved F or W. D genes are given only for firm matches. Only part of the rows carry a size: once, few, many, or a class if the clone is expanded.

V	size	length	D	J	DNA	CDR3
TRBV5-1	-	14	-	TRBJ2-7	TGCGCCAGCAAGGAACCGGGACATGCCTACGAGCAGTACTTC	CASKEPGHAYEQYF
TRBV2	few	13	-	TRBJ2-1	TGTGCCAGCAGCTCACAGGGTTTTCATGAGCAGTTCTTC	CASSSQGFHEQFF
TRBV5-1	few	14	-	TRBJ2-7	TGCGCCAGCAGCTTGGAACGCGGATCCTACGAGCAGTACTTC	CASSLERGSYEQYF
TRBV7-9	-	14	-	TRBJ2-7	TGTGCCAGCAGCTTACTGGGCCCATTCCGCGAGCAGTACTTC	CASSLLGPFREQYF
TRBV7-7	-	16	TRBD2	TRBJ2-2	TGTGCTAGCAGCCATGCAGCGGGAGGGTCCACCGGGGAGCTGTTTTTT	CASSHAAGGSTGELFF
TRBV2	-	13	TRBD1	TRBJ2-1	TGTGCCAGCAGTCAAAGACAGGGCAATGAGCAGTTCTTC	CASSQRQGNEQFF
TRBV27	-	17	-	TRBJ1-4	TGTGCCAGCAGCCGAGCCCCGAGGGATACAACTAATGAAAAACTGTTTTTT	CASSRAPRDTTNEKLFF
TRBV5-6	-	13	-	TRBJ2-7	TGTGCCAGCAGCTTGCAGGGGTTCTACGAGCAGTACTTC	CASSLQGFYEQYF
TRBV27	-	15	-	TRBJ1-5	TGTGCCAGCAGTCTCACGAGGAGTCCCAATCAGCCCCAGCATTTT	CASSLTRSPNQPQHF
TRBV28	-	14	TRBD1	TRBJ2-5	TGTGCCAGCAGCTCCGGGACAGGGGCGGAGACCCAGTACTTC	CASSSGTGAETQYF
TRBV29-1	-	13	TRBD2	TRBJ2-2	TGCAGCGCTCTAGCGGTGAACACCGGGGAGCTGTTTTTT	CSALAVNTGELFF
TRBV11-2	-	16	TRBD1	TRBJ1-4	TGTGCCAGCAGCTTGGGACAGGGGGCGAGGTTTGAAAAACTGTTTTTT	CASSLGQGARFEKLFF
TRBV27	-	19	TRBD1	TRBJ2-3	TGTGCCAGCAGTTTAAGGGACAGGCCCGGACCTTCGGGCACAGATACGCAGTATTTT	CASSLRDRPGPSGTDTQYF
TRBV5-4	-	12	-	TRBJ1-4	TGTGCCAGCAGCTCCCAGGAAGAAAAACTGTTTTTT	CASSSQEEKLFF
TRBV7-2	-	17	TRBD2	TRBJ2-6	TGTGCCAGCAGTCCTAGCGGGCGGATCTCTGGGGCCAACGTCCTGACTTTC	CASSPSGRISGANVLTF
TRBV7-9	-	15	TRBD2	TRBJ2-1	TGTTCCAGCAGCTTCTCCCTAGCGGAGAACAATGAGCAGTTCTTC	CSSSFSLAENNEQFF
TRBV6-6	-	14	-	TRBJ2-3	TGTGCCAGCAGTTATCTGTACAGACAAGATACGCAGTATTTT	CASSYLYRQDTQYF
TRBV11-2	-	15	TRBD1	TRBJ1-5	TGTGCCAGCAGCTTATACGGACAGGGAAATCAGCCCCAGCATTTT	CASSLYGQGNQPQHF
TRBV7-7	-	14	TRBD1	TRBJ2-1	TGTGCTAGCAGCTTAGGGGACAGAAACAATGAGCAGTTCTTC	CASSLGDRNNEQFF
TRBV19	-	14	-	TRBJ2-7	TGTGCCAGTAGTATAGGCGTTAGCTGGGACGAGCAGTACTTC	CASSIGVSWDEQYF
TRBV5-6	few	12	-	TRBJ2-1	TGTGCCAGCAGCTCGACAGTGGGTGAGCAGTTCTTC	CASSSTVGEQFF
TRBV28	few	13	-	TRBJ1-1	TGTGCCAGCAGTTTCCGGGGGAACACTGAAGCTTTCTTT	CASSFRGNTEAFF